This T cell receptor beta chain was sequenced during a study of shared clonotypes between healthy human individuals. General study findings and limits: Relative to clonotypes present in all four donors, those not shared had lower generation probabilities.

Those who donated were healthy HIV-negative adults, with no recent acute infections or vaccinations reported. CDR1 is MNHNY, CDR2 SVGAGI, per germline (reference sequence). The CDR3 sequence is 15 residues long. The trim removed 2 bases at V and 3 bases at J, leaving 1 base unmatched. Clones were sequenced by immunoSEQ multiplex PCR, and TCRdb holds only the in-frame ones, with some missing. Of millions of clones detected, around nine tenths appear once; the ten largest clones hold about 0.13%. As concerns this clone: Its cognate antigen is unknown. This sample includes further DNA sequences coding for the same CDR3.

The clonotype comes from a man aged 18 to 29 in good health. This chain links TRBV6-6 with TRBJ2-7, with 13 positions matching TRBD2. The sample was naive CD4+ T cells sorted from blood. The subset here: CD45RA+ positively selected. The CDR3 nucleotides are TGTGCCAGCAGTTACGGACTAGCGGGAGACTACGAGCAGTACTTC. It codes for CASSYGLAGDYEQYF.